This T cell receptor (beta chain) derives from a study of CD8+ T cells in alopecia areata. As to this clone: Its specificity is unknown. A junction end diverges from the germline sequence, so it may reflect a read error.

Findings and caveats of the study: Scalp samples also contribute reads from the resident alphabeta T cells found in normal skin. Affected lesional scalp, above all in alopecia totalis/universalis, was more clonal than normal scalp.

Reverse transcription of extracted RNA yielded cDNA, which provided the sequencing template. The data were produced by immunoSEQ multiplex PCR, yet TCRdb's version contains in-frame clones alone and is incomplete. The repertoire has around 100,000 clones, around three fifths of them found once; the top ten carry roughly an eighth. Germline V gene sequence: CDR1 LGHNA, CDR2 YNFKEQ. The CDR3 runs to 16 residues. Treatment denoted: oral pan-JAK inhibitor, 5-10 mg twice daily. This TCR was recovered from a human donor with alopecia areata. Sequences were derived from CD8+ T cells sorted from blood, sampled at week 24, from a patient treated with tofacitinib. This rearrangement joins TRBV4-2 to TRBJ2-3; no clear D gene. In DNA, the CDR3 is TGTGCCAGCACCCAAGTTGGGCTAGAGAGCACAGATACGCAGTATTTT. This translates into CASTQVGLESTDTQYF.